The 11 T cell receptor beta chains given below trace back to one sample, sequenced in a study of T cells in Graves' hyperthyroidism and ophthalmopathy. Amplification of TCR beta CDR3 regions used RNA as the template. First-round RT-PCR with HTBI primers amplified the TCR CDR3 region. TCRdb redid the calling of the multiplex PCR reads with MiXCR, one entry per CDR3 protein. The data hold under 450,000 distinct CDR3 sequences, with approximately 17% observed a single time. The sample consisted of blood. These receptors were collected from a woman under 40 with Graves' hyperthyroidism that later progressed to Graves' ophthalmopathy.

This clonotype was seen only a few times. The J gene is TRBJ1-2, the V gene TRBV29-1; D is perhaps TRBD1 (5 bases). V lost 0 bases and J 4 bases, leaving 21 bases between the germline ends. CDR1 is SQVTM and CDR2 is ANQGSEA in the germline V gene. The CDR3 is made up of 17 amino acids. The CDR3 DNA follows: TGCAGCGTTGAAGAGTCGGGCAGGGTCGAACTTTCCTATGGCTACACCTTC. Residues: CSVEESGRVELSYGYTF.

This clonotype was found many times. The chain is built from TRBV2 and TRBJ2-7, with a possible D match to TRBD1 (6 bases). Germline V lookup: CDR1 SNHLY, CDR2 FYNNEI. The germline V and J ends were trimmed by 6 bases and 4 bases, with 16 bases remaining between them. This CDR3 is 14 amino acids long. The CDR3 sequence is CASRARGLKYEQYF. The CDR3 DNA is TGTGCCAGCAGAGCCAGGGGCCTAAAATACGAGCAGTACTTC.

The CDR3 DNA follows: TGTGCCAGCACAGGCCTAACCCAAGAGACCCAGTACTTC. Amino acid sequence: CASTGLTQETQYF. The chain joins TRBV18 to TRBJ2-5, with D perhaps matching TRBD1 (5 bases). The CDR3 is 13 amino acids. Germline V gives CDR1 KGHSH, CDR2 LQKENI. V was shortened by 8 bases and J by 1 base, with 11 bases between the two germline ends.

The chain employs TRBV4-1 and TRBJ2-1; D gene ambiguous. This CDR3 spans 15 amino acids. CDR1 is MGHRA, CDR2 YSYEKL, per germline. Deletions cut 1 base from V and 4 bases from J, with 11 bases between. The CDR3 DNA reads TGCGCCAGCAGCCAAGGAGGACGGATTTACAATGAGCAGTTCTTC. Protein sequence: CASSQGGRIYNEQFF.

This clonotype has a count of ten or more. The gene calls are TRBV29-1 and TRBJ2-7; weak D call: TRBD2 (5 bases). Germline CDR1 SQVTM, CDR2 ANQGSEA. Trimming left V 2 bases short and J 5 bases short, with 16 bases between. The CDR3 is made up of 14 amino acids. The CDR3 DNA follows: TGCAGCGTTGAACGACACGGTGGAGGTAACGAGCAGTACTTC. This encodes CSVERHGGGNEQYF.

This clonotype has at least ten counts. The rearrangement joins TRBV28 to TRBJ1-4; the D is unclear. This CDR3 comprises 22 residues. V lost 9 bases to trimming and J lost 0 bases, with 35 bases between them. CDR1 and CDR2 (germline): MDHEN, SYDVKM. As DNA, the CDR3 is TGTGCCAGTAGAGCCATAAGAATTGGACGTTTAGGCCGACTTGCAACTAATGAAAAACTGTTTTTT. It codes for CASRAIRIGRLGRLATNEKLFF. Together with reference TRBV28 and TRBJ1-4, the CDR3 gives the full variable domain: DVKVTQSSRYLVKRTGEKVFLECVQDMDHENMFWYRQDPGLGLRLIYFSYDVKMKEKGDIPEGYSVSREKKERFSLILESASTNQTSMYLCASRAIRIGRLGRLATNEKLFFGSGTQLSVL.

In this sample, this clonotype turned up many times. The chain uses TRBV28 and TRBJ2-1; 8 nucleotides align to TRBD1. V lost 5 bases, J lost 12 bases, and 21 bases stayed unmatched. CDR1 MDHEN and CDR2 SYDVKM come from the germline V gene. This CDR3 spans 17 amino acids. CDR3 in amino acids: CASSTRTGSFLSRGQFF. In nucleotides, the CDR3 is TGTGCCAGCAGTACCCGGACAGGGAGTTTTTTATCACGGGGGCAGTTCTTC.

The V call is TRBV7-8, the J call TRBJ1-6; D unresolved. Per the germline V gene, CDR1 is SGHVS and CDR2 is FQNEAQ. The CDR3 runs 12 residues. V was shortened by 6 bases and J by 6 bases, with 6 bases between the two germline ends. The CDR3 loop reads CASRRPNSPLHF. In DNA, the CDR3 is TGTGCCAGCAGGCGACCTAATTCACCCCTCCACTTT.

This clonotype showed up many times. The chain links TRBV2 to TRBJ2-1, with 7 positions matching TRBD2. J lost 9 bases, V lost 0 bases, and 5 bases had no gene match. Germline assignment: CDR1 SNHLY and CDR2 FYNNEI. CDR3 length equals 14 residues. DNA of the CDR3: TGTGCCAGCAGTGAAGCGCGGGGCGGGAGTGAGCAGTTCTTC. This encodes CASSEARGGSEQFF.

Many counts were recorded for this clonotype. This sequence joins TRBV20-1 and TRBJ2-1; 10 positions match TRBD2. V gave up 3 bases and J gave up 3 bases; unmatched junction bases: 11. CDR1 is DFQATT and CDR2 is SNEGSKA in the germline V gene (reference sequence). The CDR3 contains 17 residues. The CDR3 coding sequence is TGCAGTGCTAGTCGTTTCAGGACTAGCGGATTCTACAATGAGCAGTTCTTC. This encodes CSASRFRTSGFYNEQFF.

The chain links TRBV20-1 to TRBJ2-7; the match to TRBD2 covers 8 bases. Germline CDR1 and CDR2: DFQATT and SNEGSKA (reference sequence). V was pared by 5 bases and J by 3 bases, with 9 bases of the junction left unmatched. The CDR3 sequence is 14 residues long. The CDR3 here is CSASPGLAGYEQYF. In DNA, the CDR3 is TGCAGTGCTTCCCCTGGACTAGCCGGCTACGAGCAGTACTTC.